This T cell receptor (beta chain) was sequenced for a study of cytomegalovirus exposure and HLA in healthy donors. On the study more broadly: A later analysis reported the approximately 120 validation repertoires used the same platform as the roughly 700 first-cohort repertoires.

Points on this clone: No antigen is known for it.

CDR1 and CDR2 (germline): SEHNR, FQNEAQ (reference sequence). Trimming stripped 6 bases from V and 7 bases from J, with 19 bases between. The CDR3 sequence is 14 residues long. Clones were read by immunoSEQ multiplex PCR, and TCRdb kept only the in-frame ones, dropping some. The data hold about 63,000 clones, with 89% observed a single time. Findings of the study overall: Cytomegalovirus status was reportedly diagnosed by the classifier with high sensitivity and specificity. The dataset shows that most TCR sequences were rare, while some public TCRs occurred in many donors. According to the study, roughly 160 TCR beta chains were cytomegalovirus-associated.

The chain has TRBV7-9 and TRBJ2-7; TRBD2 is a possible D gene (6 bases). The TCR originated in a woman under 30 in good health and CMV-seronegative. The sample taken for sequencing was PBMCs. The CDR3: CASSAAKGLGEQYF. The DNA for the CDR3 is TGTGCCAGCAGTGCCGCCAAGGGACTGGGTGAGCAGTACTTC.